This TCR beta chain was captured in a study of cytomegalovirus exposure and HLA in healthy donors. Repertoires were generated with immunoSEQ multiplex PCR, while TCRdb's copy carries only in-frame clones and drops some. The data show 150,000 to 170,000 clones, approximately 86% seen once. There are 13 residues in the CDR3. Trimming shortened V by 5 bases and J by 8 bases, and 10 bases separated the two germline ends. Germline assignment: CDR1 SGHVS and CDR2 FNYEAQ. The chain carries TRBV7-6 and TRBJ2-6, with TRBD2 as a possible D gene (6 bases). The TCR sequence derives from a man younger than 35 in good health and CMV-seropositive. The sequencing input was PBMCs. CDR3 in amino acids: CASSLAGSNVLTF. CDR3 DNA: TGTGCCAGCAGCCTGGCGGGGTCCAACGTCCTGACTTTC. Full variable domain (rest looked up from reference TRBV7-6 and TRBJ2-6): GAGVSQSPRYKVTKRGQDVALRCDPISGHVSLYWYRQALGQGPEFLTYFNYEAQQDKSGLPNDRFSAERPEGSISTLTIQRTEQRDSAMYRCASSLAGSNVLTFGAGSRLTVL.